These T cell receptor beta chains were read from a single sample in a study of T cell changes during pregnancy in multiple sclerosis. Repertoires were generated with immunoSEQ multiplex PCR, while TCRdb's copy carries only in-frame clones and drops some. The sample carries tens of thousands of clones, under 95% recorded once. The sample consisted of peripheral blood, taken in the first trimester of pregnancy. These receptors all come from a female donor in good health, enrolled as a control in a pregnancy study. Each CDR3 is given with its conserved first and last residue. D genes are given only for firm matches. Clone size is shown for a subset of rows, as once, few, many or a class of expanded clone.

>TRBJ1-2|-|-|TRBV29-1
CSVEATRMSAWDYGYTF
TGCAGCGTTGAGGCGACAAGGATGTCCGCCTGGGACTATGGCTACACCTTC
>TRBJ2-2|few|-|TRBV18
CASSPPRGGDNTGELFF
TGTGCCAGCTCACCCCCGAGGGGCGGGGATAACACCGGGGAGCTGTTTTTT
>TRBJ1-3|-|-|TRBV15
CATSRQGLVGNTIYF
TGTGCCACCAGCAGACAGGGGCTGGTTGGAAACACCATATATTTT
>TRBJ2-7|-|TRBD1|TRBV9
CASSPRGQYYEQYF
TGTGCCAGCAGCCCGAGGGGACAGTACTACGAGCAGTACTTC
>TRBJ2-2|-|-|TRBV7-9
CASSFGTNKNTGELFF
TGTGCCAGCAGCTTTGGGACAAATAAGAACACCGGGGAGCTGTTTTTT
>TRBJ2-7|-|-|TRBV7-2
CASSLGRSYEQYF
TGTGCCAGCAGCTTAGGGCGGTCCTACGAGCAGTACTTC
>TRBJ2-5|-|TRBD2|TRBV4-3
CASSQGASGVQETQYF
TGCGCCAGCAGCCAAGGAGCAAGCGGGGTCCAAGAGACCCAGTACTTC
>TRBJ1-2|-|-|TRBV7-9
CASSLPGDYGYTF
TGTGCCAGCAGCTTACCCGGGGACTATGGCTACACCTTC
>TRBJ2-3|-|TRBD2|TRBV6-4
CASSERGGTDTQYF
TGTGCCAGCAGTGAGCGGGGGGGCACAGATACGCAGTATTTT
>TRBJ2-3|-|-|TRBV27
CASSLGQATDTQYF
TGTGCCAGCAGTTTAGGTCAGGCGACAGATACGCAGTATTTT
>TRBJ1-6|-|-|TRBV4-2
CASSQDAGKRPSSYNSPLHF
TGTGCCAGCAGCCAAGATGCGGGGAAGCGGCCGAGCTCCTATAATTCACCCCTCCACTTT
>TRBJ2-3|-|TRBD2|TRBV29-1
CSVDNKGLATDTQYF
TGCAGCGTTGATAATAAAGGACTAGCAACAGATACGCAGTATTTT
>TRBJ1-6|-|TRBD1|TRBV6-5
CASSLQGADSPLHF
TGTGCCAGCAGTCTGCAGGGGGCCGATTCACCCCTCCACTTT
>TRBJ1-1|-|-|TRBV7-6
CASSSQVSTEAFF
TGTGCCAGCAGCTCTCAAGTCAGCACTGAAGCTTTCTTT
>TRBJ2-7|-|-|TRBV27
CASKGRGYEQYF
TGTGCCAGCAAGGGCAGGGGTTACGAGCAGTACTTC
>TRBJ1-5|-|-|TRBV4-3
CASSQDVGSSNQPQHF
TGCGCCAGCAGCCAAGACGTCGGGAGTAGCAATCAGCCCCAGCATTTT
>TRBJ2-7|-|-|TRBV11-2
CASSLKGNRWGAYEQYF
TGTGCCAGCAGCTTAAAAGGGAATAGGTGGGGAGCCTACGAGCAGTACTTC
>TRBJ2-7|-|-|TRBV10-1
CASSVRDTYEQYF
TGCGCCAGCAGTGTAAGGGACACCTACGAGCAGTACTTC
>TRBJ2-7|-|TRBD2|TRBV4-3
CASSQSGSNEQYF
TGCGCCAGCAGCCAAAGCGGGAGCAACGAGCAGTACTTC
>TRBJ1-6|-|TRBD1|TRBV4-3
CASSPGGPVSPLHF
TGCGCCAGCAGCCCAGGGGGGCCGGTTTCACCCCTCCACTTT
>TRBJ1-6|-|TRBD1|TRBV18
CASSPTGESPLHF
TGTGCCAGCTCCCCGACAGGGGAGTCACCCCTCCACTTT
>TRBJ1-5|-|-|TRBV6-1
CASSQSNQPQHF
TGTGCCAGCAGTCAGAGCAATCAGCCCCAGCATTTT
>TRBJ2-7|-|TRBD2|TRBV5-1
CASSLRGGNYEQYF
TGCGCCAGCAGCCTACGCGGGGGTAACTACGAGCAGTACTTC
>TRBJ1-1|-|-|TRBV14
CASSQDSLSNTEAFF
TGTGCCAGCAGCCAAGATAGCCTGAGTAACACTGAAGCTTTCTTT
>TRBJ1-3|-|-|TRBV4-2
CASVGPSGNTIYF
TGTGCCAGCGTTGGGCCCTCTGGAAACACCATATATTTT
>TRBJ1-5|-|TRBD1|TRBV5-6
CASSIADRGGNQPQHF
TGTGCCAGCAGCATTGCGGACAGGGGAGGCAATCAGCCCCAGCATTTT
>TRBJ2-2|few|-|TRBV7-2
CASSLGSVELFF
TGTGCCAGCAGCTTAGGGTCAGTCGAGCTGTTTTTT